This T cell receptor beta chain came from a study of blood T cell repertoires in COVID-19. Measured with immunoSEQ multiplex PCR; TCRdb has only the in-frame clones, and not every one. This table holds 150,000 to 200,000 clones, around 82% found once. This receptor was identified in a woman between 45 and 60 years old in a cohort exposed to, infected with or recovered from COVID-19 (not recorded which). The sample was PBMCs or T cells enriched from blood (not recorded which).

CDR3 loop: CASSEHERPSYNEQFF. In DNA, the CDR3 is TGTGCCAGCAGTGAACACGAGCGCCCCTCCTACAATGAGCAGTTCTTC. The chain links TRBV6-1 to TRBJ2-1; unclear D gene. The germline V gene has CDR1 MNHNS and CDR2 SASEGT. The CDR3 extends over 16 amino acids. V lost 2 bases and J 0 bases, leaving 11 bases between the germline ends.